A single sample is the source of the 14 T cell receptor beta chains below, sequenced in a study of T cells expressing NK-cell markers. TCRdb reprocessed the 5' RACE reads and reports one entry per CDR3 protein, with no DNA. The sample holds approximately 550,000 distinct CDR3 sequences. The specimen was blood T cells: a sorted CD56 or NKG2C T cell subset, CD4+ or CD8+ T cells, or bulk PBMC T cells (not recorded which). The receptor source for this set is a man between 18 and 29 years old in good health.

The rearrangement uses TRBV10-3 and TRBJ2-3. This CDR3 region has 14 residues. Germline V gene lookup returns CDR1 ENHRY and CDR2 SYGVKD. CDR3 sequence: CAISLGLNTDTQYF.

The chain couples TRBV13 to TRBJ2-2; TCRdb's D call of TRBD2 is untestable without DNA. The CDR3 extends over 14 amino acids. The V gene's germline CDR1 is PRHDT and CDR2 FYEKMQ (reference sequence). CDR3 in amino acids: CASTRLENTGELFF.

The rearrangement joins TRBV7-8 to TRBJ2-2; TCRdb selects TRBD2, and the lack of DNA leaves this call unchecked. Germline V gene lookup returns CDR1 SGHVS and CDR2 FQNEAQ. CDR3 length: 18 residues. CDR3 in amino acids: CASSLTPGQLVGTGELFF.

This rearrangement joins TRBV7-8 to TRBJ2-3; TCRdb lists TRBD2, though no DNA is available to test this call. The CDR3 has 17 residues. In germline, CDR1 is SGHVS, CDR2 FQNEAQ. CDR3 protein: CASSLASRPGGPDTQYF. Together with reference TRBV7-8 and TRBJ2-3, the CDR3 gives the full variable domain: GAGVSQSPRYKVAKRGQDVALRCDPISGHVSLFWYQQALGQGPEFLTYFQNEAQLDKSGLPSDRFFAERPEGSVSTLKIQRTQQEDSAVYLCASSLASRPGGPDTQYFGPGTRLTVL.

The V and J genes are TRBV5-5 and TRBJ2-1. Germline lookup yields CDR1 SGHKS and CDR2 YYEKEE (reference sequence). This CDR3 comprises 14 residues. CDR3 residues: CASSHWGAYNEQFF.

Here the CDR3 reads CASSATGGRETQYF. The chain uses TRBV7-3 and TRBJ2-5; TCRdb's assignment of TRBD1 cannot be checked, as there is no DNA. The germline CDR1 and CDR2 sequences are SGHTA and FQGTGA. The CDR3 spans 14 residues.

The CDR3 protein is CASTERTLYSSSFF. The rearrangement uses TRBV28 and TRBJ2-1; no DNA is available, so the TRBD2 call from TCRdb remains unchecked. This CDR3 comprises 14 residues. CDR1 and CDR2 (germline): MDHEN, SYDVKM.

This chain joins TRBV6-5 and TRBJ2-7. CDR1 MNHEY and CDR2 SVGAGI come from the germline V gene. This CDR3 region has 15 residues. The CDR3 loop is CASSPFLADLYEQYF.

The chain carries TRBV5-1 and TRBJ2-3; absent DNA, TCRdb's TRBD1 call cannot be checked. The CDR3 runs 14 residues. The germline V gene encodes CDR1 SGHRS and CDR2 YFSETQ. This chain's CDR3 is CASSLGQSTDTQYF.

This CDR3 is CASSLNRADTEAFF. V is TRBV7-6 and J is TRBJ1-1; TCRdb calls TRBD1, which cannot be checked without DNA. This CDR3 is built from 14 residues. In germline, CDR1 is SGHVS, CDR2 FNYEAQ.

The CDR3 protein is CASSQNSGRAAEQYF. V is TRBV4-3 and J is TRBJ2-7; TCRdb's D call, TRBD2, is unchecked because there is no DNA. Per the germline V gene, CDR1 is LGHNA and CDR2 is YSLEER. There are 15 residues in the CDR3.

The rearrangement uses TRBV6-2 or TRBV6-3 and TRBJ2-2; checking the TCRdb D call of TRBD2 is not possible without DNA. The germline V gene encodes CDR1 MNHEY and CDR2 SVGEGT. The CDR3 loop spans 21 amino acids. This chain's CDR3 is CASRPSTPTSGRNRNTGELFF.

The chain combines TRBV5-6 with TRBJ2-2; checking the TCRdb D call of TRBD2 is not possible without DNA. Germline loops: CDR1 SGHDT, CDR2 YYEEEE. The CDR3 consists of 14 residues. CDR3 loop: CASSFEGGTGELFF.

The chain recombines TRBV29-1 with TRBJ2-3; TCRdb's D gene call, TRBD2, goes unchecked for lack of DNA. The CDR3 totals 15 residues. CDR1 and CDR2 from the germline V gene are SQVTM and ANQGSEA. CDR3 amino acids: CSVGREGARTDTQYF.